The following is a TCR beta chain sequence with its context. Its target is unknown. This specimen belongs to a study of OX40 agonist ivuxolimab in advanced cancers. Study-wide background: The treatment was a fully human IgG2 OX40 agonist, ivuxolimab. A mean age of roughly 66 years, range roughly 23 to 85, was recorded, and roughly 80% were male. Whole-study findings and limits: Doses of 0.1 to 3.0 mg/kg were accompanied by clonal expansion of CD4+ and CD8+ blood T cells by week 6.

Generated by immunoSEQ multiplex PCR, the TCRdb table keeps only in-frame clones and is missing some. The sample yields more than 40,000 clones, around 77% seen once. Baseline, cycle 4 day 1, and cycle 7 day 1 were the blood sampling points. Per germline, CDR1 SGHRS and CDR2 YFSETQ. The CDR3 spans 17 residues. V lost 0 bases, J lost 0 bases, and 4 bases stayed unmatched. This receptor was obtained from an adult with an advanced solid tumor such as melanoma, head and neck, liver or kidney cancer. The chain couples TRBV5-1 to TRBJ2-1; TRBD2 matches at 9 bases. The sample was CD4+ or CD8+ T cells sorted from blood, taken in a trial of the OX40 agonist ivuxolimab. CDR3 amino acids: CASSLAAGGSSYNEQFF. In DNA, the CDR3 is TGCGCCAGCAGCTTGGCGGCGGGGGGGAGCTCCTACAATGAGCAGTTCTTC.